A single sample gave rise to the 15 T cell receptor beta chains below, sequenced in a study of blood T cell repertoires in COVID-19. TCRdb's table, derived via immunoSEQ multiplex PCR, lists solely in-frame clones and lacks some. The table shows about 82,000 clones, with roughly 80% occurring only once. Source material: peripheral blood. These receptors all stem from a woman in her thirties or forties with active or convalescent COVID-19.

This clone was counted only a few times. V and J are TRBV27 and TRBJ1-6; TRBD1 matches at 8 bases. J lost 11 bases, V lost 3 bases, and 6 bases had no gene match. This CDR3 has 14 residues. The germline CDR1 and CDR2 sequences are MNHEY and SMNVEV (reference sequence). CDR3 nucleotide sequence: TGTGCCAGCAGTTTGGACAGGGAAATTCCACCCCTCCACTTT. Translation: CASSLDREIPPLHF.

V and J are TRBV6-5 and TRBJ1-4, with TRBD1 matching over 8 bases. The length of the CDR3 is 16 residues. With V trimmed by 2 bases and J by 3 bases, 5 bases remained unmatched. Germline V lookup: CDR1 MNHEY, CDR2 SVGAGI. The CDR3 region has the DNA TGTGCCAGCAGTTACGCGACAGGGGTGGCTAATGAAAAACTGTTTTTT. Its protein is CASSYATGVANEKLFF.

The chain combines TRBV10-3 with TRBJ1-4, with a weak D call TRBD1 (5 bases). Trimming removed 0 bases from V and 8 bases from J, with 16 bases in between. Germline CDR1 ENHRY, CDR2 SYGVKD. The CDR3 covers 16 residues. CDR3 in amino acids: CAISESFGQGDEKLFF. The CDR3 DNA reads TGTGCCATCAGTGAGTCGTTCGGCCAGGGCGACGAAAAACTGTTTTTT.

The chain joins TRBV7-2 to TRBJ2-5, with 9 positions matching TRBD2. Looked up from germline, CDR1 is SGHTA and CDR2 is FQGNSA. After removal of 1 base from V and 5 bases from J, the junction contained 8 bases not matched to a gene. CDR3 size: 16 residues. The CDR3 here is CASSLELAGGLETQYF. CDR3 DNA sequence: TGTGCCAGCAGCTTAGAGCTCGCGGGGGGGCTGGAGACCCAGTACTTC.

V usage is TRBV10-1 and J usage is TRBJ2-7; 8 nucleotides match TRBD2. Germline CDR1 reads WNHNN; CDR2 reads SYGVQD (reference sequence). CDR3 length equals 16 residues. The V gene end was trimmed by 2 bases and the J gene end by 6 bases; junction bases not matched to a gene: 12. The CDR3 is CASSEGSGSRGSEQYF. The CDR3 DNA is TGCGCCAGCAGTGAGGGCAGCGGGAGCCGGGGCTCCGAGCAGTACTTC.

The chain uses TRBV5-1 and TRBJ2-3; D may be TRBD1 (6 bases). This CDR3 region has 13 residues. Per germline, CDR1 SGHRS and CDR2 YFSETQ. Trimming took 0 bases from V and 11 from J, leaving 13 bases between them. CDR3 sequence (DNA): TGCGCCAGCAGCTTGGGTGAGACGGGACAGCAGTATTTT. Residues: CASSLGETGQQYF.

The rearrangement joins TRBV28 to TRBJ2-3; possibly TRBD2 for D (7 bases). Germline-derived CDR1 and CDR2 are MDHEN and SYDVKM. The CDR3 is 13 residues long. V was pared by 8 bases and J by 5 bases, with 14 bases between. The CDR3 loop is CASVEGGIDTQYF. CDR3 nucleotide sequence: TGTGCCAGCGTCGAGGGGGGGATAGATACGCAGTATTTT.

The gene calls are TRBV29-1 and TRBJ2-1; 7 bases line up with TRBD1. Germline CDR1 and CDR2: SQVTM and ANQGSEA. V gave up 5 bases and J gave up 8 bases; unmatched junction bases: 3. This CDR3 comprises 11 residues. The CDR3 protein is CSVKQGHEQFF. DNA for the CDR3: TGCAGCGTTAAACAGGGGCATGAGCAGTTCTTC.

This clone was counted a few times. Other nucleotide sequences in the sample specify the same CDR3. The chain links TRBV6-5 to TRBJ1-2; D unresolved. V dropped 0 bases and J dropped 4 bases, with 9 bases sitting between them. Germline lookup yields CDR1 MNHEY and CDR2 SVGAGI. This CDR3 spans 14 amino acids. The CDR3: CASSYSRFGYGYTF. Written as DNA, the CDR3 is TGTGCCAGCAGTTACTCCAGGTTTGGCTATGGCTACACCTTC.

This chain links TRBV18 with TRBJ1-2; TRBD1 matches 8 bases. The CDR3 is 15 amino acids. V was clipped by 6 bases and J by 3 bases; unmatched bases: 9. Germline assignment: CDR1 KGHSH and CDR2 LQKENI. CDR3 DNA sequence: TGTGCCAGCTCCTCAAGGACAGGGACGGACTATGGCTACACCTTC. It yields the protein CASSSRTGTDYGYTF.

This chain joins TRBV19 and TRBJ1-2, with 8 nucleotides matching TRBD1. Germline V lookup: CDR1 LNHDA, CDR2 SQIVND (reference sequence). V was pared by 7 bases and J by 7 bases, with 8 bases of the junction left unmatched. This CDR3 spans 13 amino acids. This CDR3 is CASTADRGSGYTF. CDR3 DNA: TGTGCCAGTACGGCAGACAGGGGAAGTGGCTACACCTTC.

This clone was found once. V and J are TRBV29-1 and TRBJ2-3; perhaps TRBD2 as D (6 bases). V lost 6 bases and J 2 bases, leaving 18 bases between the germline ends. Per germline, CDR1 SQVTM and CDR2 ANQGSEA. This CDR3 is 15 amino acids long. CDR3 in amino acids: CSVDRLGYFTDTQYF. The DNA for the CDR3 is TGCAGCGTCGATAGACTAGGATACTTCACAGATACGCAGTATTTT.

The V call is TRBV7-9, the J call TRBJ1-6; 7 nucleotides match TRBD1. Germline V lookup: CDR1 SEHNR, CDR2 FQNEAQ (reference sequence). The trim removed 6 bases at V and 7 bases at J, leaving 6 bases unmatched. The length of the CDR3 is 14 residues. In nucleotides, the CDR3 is TGTGCCAGCAGTATAGTACAGGGGAATTCACCCCTCCACTTT. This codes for CASSIVQGNSPLHF.

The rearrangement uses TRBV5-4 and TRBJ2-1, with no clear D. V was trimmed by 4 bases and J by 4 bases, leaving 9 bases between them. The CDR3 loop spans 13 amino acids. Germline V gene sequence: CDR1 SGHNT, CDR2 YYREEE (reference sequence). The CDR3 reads CASSQTKYNEQFF. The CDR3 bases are TGTGCCAGCAGCCAGACAAAGTACAATGAGCAGTTCTTC.

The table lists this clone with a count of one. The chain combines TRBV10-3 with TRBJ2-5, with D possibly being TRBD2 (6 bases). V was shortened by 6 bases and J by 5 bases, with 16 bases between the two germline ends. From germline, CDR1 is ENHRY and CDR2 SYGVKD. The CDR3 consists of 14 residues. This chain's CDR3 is CAIRSSGRGETQYF. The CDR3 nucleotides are TGTGCCATCAGGAGCTCGGGACGGGGGGAGACCCAGTACTTC.